The 31 T cell receptor beta chains below come from one sample, sequenced in a study of neurological immune-mediated disorders. In TCRdb, the 5' RACE reads were re-called with MiXCR into one record per CDR3 protein. Of 15,000 to 20,000 distinct CDR3 sequences in the sample, approximately 7.9% were seen once. The sequencing sample was made of CD8+ T cells from blood. These receptors were obtained from a woman in her 30s with HTLV-1-associated myelopathy (HAM/TSP).

This clonotype has a count of ten or more. The rearrangement joins TRBV3-1 to TRBJ1-1; 8 nucleotides agree with TRBD1. The CDR3 is made up of 13 amino acids. Trimming took 6 bases from V and 6 from J; bases not matched to a gene: 6. The germline V gene encodes CDR1 LGHDT and CDR2 YNNKEL (reference sequence). CDR3 sequence reads: CASRDTGGPEAFF. CDR3 DNA sequence: TGTGCCAGCAGAGACACAGGGGGGCCTGAAGCTTTCTTT.

This clonotype was found many times. The V gene is TRBV6-5, the J gene TRBJ2-4, with D unclear. The CDR3 contains 14 residues. The germline V gene has CDR1 MNHEY and CDR2 SVGAGI. With 6 bases removed from V and 1 base from J, the gap between germline ends came to 10 bases. In DNA form, the CDR3 reads TGTGCCAGCAGCCCGTATGGGGCCAAAAACATTCAGTACTTC. Protein: CASSPYGAKNIQYF.

This clonotype was counted ten times or more. V is TRBV20-1 and J is TRBJ2-3; TRBD1 or TRBD2 may be the D gene (5 bases each). The CDR3 totals 14 residues. Looked up from germline, CDR1 is DFQATT and CDR2 is SNEGSKA (reference sequence). The V end was cut by 3 bases, the J end by 2 bases, with 12 bases between. CDR3 in DNA: TGCAGTGCTAGTGATACGGGACCCACAGATACGCAGTATTTT. As protein: CSASDTGPTDTQYF.

This clonotype was detected many times. The chain has TRBV7-9 and TRBJ1-2; maybe TRBD1 (6 bases). Germline V gene sequence: CDR1 SEHNR, CDR2 FQNEAQ (reference sequence). With 5 bases removed from V and 8 bases from J, the gap between germline ends came to 21 bases. The length of the CDR3 is 15 residues. The CDR3 spells CASSLGQTKPMGYTF. In nucleotides, the CDR3 is TGTGCCAGCAGCCTAGGACAGACAAAACCTATGGGCTACACCTTC.

This clonotype was seen ten or more times. The V call is TRBV7-9, the J call TRBJ1-2; 7 positions agree with TRBD1. The CDR3 extends over 16 amino acids. Looked up from germline, CDR1 is SEHNR and CDR2 is FQNEAQ (reference sequence). V lost 1 base and J lost 4; bases outside the gene matches: 9. CDR3 coding DNA: TGTGCCAGCAGCTTAGGGTTATTAGGACAGGTCTATGGCTACACCTTC. It yields the protein CASSLGLLGQVYGYTF. Based on the CDR3 plus reference TRBV7-9 and TRBJ1-2, the full variable domain is DTGVSQNPRHKITKRGQNVTFRCDPISEHNRLYWYRQTLGQGPEFLTYFQNEAQLEKSRLLSDRFSAERPKGSFSTLEIQRTEQGDSAMYLCASSLGLLGQVYGYTFGSGTRLTVV.

This clonotype was detected ten times or more. CDR3 amino acids: CASSFDTSSDTQYF. As DNA, the CDR3 is TGTGCCAGCAGCTTTGACACTAGTTCAGATACGCAGTATTTT. The rearrangement links TRBV11-3 to TRBJ2-3; possible D gene TRBD2, 5 bases. Trimming cost V 3 bases and J 4 bases, with 11 bases left between them. The CDR3 extends over 14 amino acids. The V gene's germline CDR1 is SGHNT and CDR2 YENEEA.

This clonotype occurred many times. The chain has TRBV14 and TRBJ1-1; TRBD1 matches 7 bases. The CDR3 loop spans 17 amino acids. The V segment lost 1 base and the J segment 0 bases; nucleotides outside the gene matches: 8. Per germline, CDR1 SGHDN and CDR2 FVKESK. Written as DNA, the CDR3 is TGTGCCAGCAGCCAAGGGGGCAGGGGGGAGGTGAACACTGAAGCTTTCTTT. This translates into CASSQGGRGEVNTEAFF.

This clonotype was recorded many times. V gene TRBV6-6 combines with J gene TRBJ2-2; D is perhaps TRBD2 (5 bases). The V end was cut by 0 bases, the J end by 1 base, with 9 bases between. The CDR3 has 16 amino acids. Germline CDR1 MNHNY, CDR2 SVGAGI (reference sequence). DNA for the CDR3: TGTGCCAGCAGTTACTCACCGGGGAAGAACACCGGGGAGCTGTTTTTT. Its protein is CASSYSPGKNTGELFF.

This clonotype was observed at least ten times. The chain has TRBV3-1 and TRBJ1-2; 7 nucleotides line up with TRBD1. The CDR3 length is 17 residues. Germline V CDR1 and CDR2: LGHDT, YNNKEL (reference sequence). V gave up 1 base and J gave up 0 bases; unmatched junction bases: 8. The CDR3 sequence is CASSQGAGGGANYGYTF. Here the CDR3 DNA reads TGTGCCAGCAGCCAAGGGGCAGGGGGAGGGGCTAACTATGGCTACACCTTC.

This clonotype was observed at least ten times. This sequence joins TRBV7-2 and TRBJ1-2, with TRBD1 matching over 10 bases. V lost 5 bases to trimming and J lost 8 bases; unmatched junction nucleotides: 11. The CDR3 is 15 residues long. Germline CDR1 and CDR2: SGHTA and FQGNSA. In nucleotides, the CDR3 is TGTGCCAGCAGCCTACACCGGGACAGGGGTTTAGGCTACACCTTC. Translated, it gives CASSLHRDRGLGYTF.

This clonotype was observed many times. The chain has TRBV20-1 and TRBJ2-3, with D unresolved. This CDR3 has 14 amino acids. The germline CDR1 and CDR2 sequences are DFQATT and SNEGSKA (reference sequence). V lost 0 bases, J lost 1 base, and 8 bases lay in between. The CDR3 spells CSARDLTGTDTQYF. In nucleotides, the CDR3 is TGCAGTGCTAGAGATCTTACGGGCACAGATACGCAGTATTTT.

This clonotype was counted at least ten times. This sequence joins TRBV11-2 and TRBJ1-4; D gene uncertain. The V end lost 5 bases, the J end lost 2 bases, and 24 bases lay between the germline ends. Per germline, CDR1 SGHAT and CDR2 FQNNGV. The CDR3 extends over 19 amino acids. CDR3: CASSPFPDGAQDTNEKLFF. In nucleotides, the CDR3 is TGTGCCAGCAGCCCATTCCCCGATGGCGCCCAGGACACTAATGAAAAACTGTTTTTT.

The sample holds many counts of this clonotype. This chain uses TRBV7-8 with TRBJ2-3; either TRBD1 or TRBD2 may supply D (5 bases each). V lost 5 bases, J lost 2 bases, and 11 bases lay in between. Looked up from germline, CDR1 is SGHVS and CDR2 is FQNEAQ. The CDR3 has 14 residues. In DNA, the CDR3 is TGTGCCAGCAGCCCTGGGACCTTCACAGATACGCAGTATTTT. Its protein is CASSPGTFTDTQYF.

This clonotype was seen only a few times. Because the CDR3's place on the DNA is in doubt, the DNA is left out and the CDR3 is given as listed by TCRdb. The V and J genes are TRBV7-9 and TRBJ2-1; TRBD2, the D gene given by the table, was not confirmed from the DNA. Germline lookup yields CDR1 SEHNR and CDR2 FQNEAQ (reference sequence). The CDR3 is made up of 21 amino acids, end residues included. CDR3 protein: CASSFYICSARDLADYNEQFF.

This clonotype is medium-sized by share. This chain joins TRBV20-1 and TRBJ1-1, with D possibly being TRBD1 (5 bases). CDR1 is DFQATT, CDR2 SNEGSKA, per germline (reference sequence). Trimming took 3 bases from V and 3 from J, leaving 11 bases between them. The CDR3 has 13 residues. The CDR3 here is CSARGGGDTEAFF. The CDR3 coding sequence is TGCAGTGCTAGGGGTGGAGGGGACACTGAAGCTTTCTTT.

In its sample, this clonotype was seen many times. This chain uses TRBV29-1 with TRBJ1-2, with unresolved D. Germline CDR1 and CDR2: SQVTM and ANQGSEA. V lost 4 bases and J lost 8, with 14 bases in between. The length of the CDR3 is 12 residues. The CDR3 reads CSVAAGRSGYTF. The CDR3 DNA sequence: TGCAGCGTTGCGGCGGGTAGGTCAGGCTACACCTTC.

In its sample, this clonotype was seen many times. The V gene is TRBV5-1, the J gene TRBJ1-4; the D gene is possibly TRBD1 (6 bases). Germline V lookup: CDR1 SGHRS, CDR2 YFSETQ. This CDR3 spans 14 amino acids. V gave up 4 bases and J gave up 8 bases, with 15 bases separating them. The CDR3 bases are TGCGCCAGCAGCCCACAGGGTGGGGCCGAAAAACTGTTTTTT. This codes for CASSPQGGAEKLFF.

This clonotype showed up many times. The V gene is TRBV5-1, the J gene TRBJ1-3; no reliable D call. This CDR3 has 16 amino acids. The germline V gene has CDR1 SGHRS and CDR2 YFSETQ. Between the trimmed V and J ends, which lost 5 bases and 5 bases, there was a span of 20 bases. The CDR3 DNA is TGCGCCAGCAGAGAAAACCTCGGAGGTTCGCGAAACACCATATATTTT. Translation gives CASRENLGGSRNTIYF.

The table lists this clonotype with many counts. V is TRBV24-1 and J is TRBJ1-1; the match to TRBD1 covers 7 bases. Germline-derived CDR1 and CDR2 are KGHDR and SFDVKD. With 3 bases clipped from V and 7 bases from J, the junction kept 16 bases outside the gene matches. This CDR3 is 17 amino acids long. In nucleotides, the CDR3 is TGTGCCACCAGTGATCTCCCCCCCGACAGGGTCGGGGGTGAAGCTTTCTTT. This encodes CATSDLPPDRVGGEAFF.

This clonotype was detected many times. The rearrangement joins TRBV19 to TRBJ1-2, with 9 nucleotides matching TRBD1. Germline-derived CDR1 and CDR2 are LNHDA and SQIVND (reference sequence). CDR3 length: 15 amino acids. The ends lost 5 bases at V and 4 bases at J; junction bases unmatched: 8. This chain's CDR3 is CASSAGTGTFYGYTF. The CDR3 nucleotides read TGTGCCAGTAGTGCCGGGACAGGGACATTCTATGGCTACACCTTC.

This clonotype has a count of ten or more. The chain employs TRBV7-9 and TRBJ2-3, with D uncertain. CDR1 is SEHNR, CDR2 FQNEAQ, per germline (reference sequence). The V and J ends lost 5 bases and 5 bases respectively, with 11 bases between them. The CDR3 runs 13 residues. The CDR3 region has the DNA TGTGCCAGCAGCCCACCGCTTTTAGATACGCAGTATTTT. Translating it yields CASSPPLLDTQYF.

This clonotype was seen at least ten times. The CDR3 DNA sequence: TGTGCCAGCGGGAACACCGGGGAGCTGTTTTTT. Its protein is CASGNTGELFF. This rearrangement joins TRBV6-5 to TRBJ2-2; no clear D gene. The CDR3 is 11 amino acids. The germline V gene encodes CDR1 MNHEY and CDR2 SVGAGI. V was cut by 8 bases and J by 1 base, with 2 bases left in between.

About this clonotype itself: A read error may be the cause here, since a much bigger clone is one base away. J is TRBJ1-1 and V is TRBV10-3, with no clear D. The CDR3 contains 15 residues. Germline CDR1 ENHRY, CDR2 SYGVKD. CDR3 protein: CAISPTDPKYTEASF. CDR3 nucleotides: TGTGCCATCAGCCCCACTGATCCGAAGTACACTGAAGCTTCCTTT.

This clonotype was seen ten or more times. The gene calls are TRBV7-9 and TRBJ2-1, with a possible D match to TRBD1 (5 bases). Germline-derived CDR1 and CDR2 are SEHNR and FQNEAQ (reference sequence). The CDR3 sequence is 15 residues long. Trimming pared 0 bases from V and 6 bases from J, leaving 12 bases between. CDR3 in amino acids: CASSLAQDPSNEQFF. DNA of the CDR3: TGTGCCAGCAGCTTAGCACAGGATCCCTCCAATGAGCAGTTCTTC.

There are many counts of this clonotype. The V and J genes are TRBV6-2 or TRBV6-3 and TRBJ2-7; D may match TRBD1 or TRBD2 (5 bases each). This CDR3 spans 15 amino acids. V was clipped by 2 bases and J by 4 bases, with 15 bases between them. Germline-derived CDR1 and CDR2 are MNHEY and SVGEGT. The CDR3: CASSYGFEGPYEQYF. DNA of the CDR3: TGTGCCAGCAGTTACGGCTTTGAGGGGCCTTACGAGCAGTACTTC.

This clonotype came up many times. J is TRBJ1-2 and V is TRBV30; no clear D. The CDR3 consists of 13 residues. With 1 base removed from V and 0 bases from J, the gap between germline ends came to 6 bases. Per germline, CDR1 GTSNPN and CDR2 SVGIG (reference sequence). CDR3 DNA: TGTGCCTGGAGTGATACAGCTAACTATGGCTACACCTTC. It encodes CAWSDTANYGYTF.

This clonotype has a count of ten or more. CDR3 in amino acids: CASSLVGLRNTGELFF. DNA for the CDR3: TGCGCCAGCAGCTTGGTGGGTCTACGTAACACCGGGGAGCTGTTTTTT. This chain uses TRBV5-1 with TRBJ2-2, with no clear D. V was cut by 0 bases and J by 2 bases, with 11 bases left in between. Germline V gives CDR1 SGHRS, CDR2 YFSETQ. The CDR3 length is 16 residues.

This clonotype occurred many times. The rearrangement links TRBV5-1 to TRBJ1-1; tentative D call: TRBD1 (5 bases). The germline gives CDR1 SGHRS, CDR2 YFSETQ. The ends were cut back, 1 base at V and 0 bases at J, with 16 bases in the middle. This CDR3 spans 17 amino acids. This CDR3 is CASSLNTGGRMNTEAFF. The CDR3 nucleotides read TGCGCCAGCAGCTTGAATACGGGGGGACGGATGAACACTGAAGCTTTCTTT.

This clonotype was counted at least ten times. The V and J genes are TRBV6-2 or TRBV6-3 and TRBJ1-1, with a tentative D call TRBD1 (5 bases). The CDR3 runs 14 residues. Trimming removed 6 bases from V and 6 bases from J, with 17 bases in between. Germline values: CDR1 MNHEY, CDR2 SVGEGT. CDR3 sequence (DNA): TGTGCCAGCAGCCCCAGCGGGGGGGGGGCTGAAGCTTTCTTT. Residues: CASSPSGGGAEAFF.

This clonotype was seen many times. The V call is TRBV5-6, the J call TRBJ2-1, with 12 bases fitting TRBD1. The trim removed 3 bases at V and 6 bases at J, leaving 4 bases unmatched. Germline assignment: CDR1 SGHDT and CDR2 YYEEEE. The CDR3 covers 15 residues. The CDR3 spells CASSWGQGAANEQFF. In DNA form, the CDR3 reads TGTGCCAGCAGCTGGGGACAGGGGGCGGCCAATGAGCAGTTCTTC. Full variable domain (outside the CDR3, taken from reference TRBV5-6 and TRBJ2-1): DAGVTQSPTHLIKTRGQQVTLRCSPKSGHDTVSWYQQALGQGPQFIFQYYEEEERQRGNFPDRFSGHQFPNYSSELNVNALLLGDSALYLCASSWGQGAANEQFFGPGTRLTVL.

Many counts were recorded for this clonotype. The chain carries TRBV7-9 and TRBJ1-1; D gene unclear. The germline V gene encodes CDR1 SEHNR and CDR2 FQNEAQ (reference sequence). This CDR3 is built from 12 residues. V dropped 1 base and J dropped 3 bases, with 3 bases sitting between them. Here the CDR3 DNA reads TGTGCCAGCAGCTTAGGCTACACTGAAGCTTTCTTT. As protein: CASSLGYTEAFF. The full variable domain, with the rest looked up from reference TRBV7-9 and TRBJ1-1, is DTGVSQNPRHKITKRGQNVTFRCDPISEHNRLYWYRQTLGQGPEFLTYFQNEAQLEKSRLLSDRFSAERPKGSFSTLEIQRTEQGDSAMYLCASSLGYTEAFFGQGTRLTVV.